This TCR beta chain derives from a study of regulatory T cells in long-lasting Graves disease. For TCR beta, libraries came from iRepertoire HTBI primers and Arm-PCR of CDR3 regions. TCRdb reprocessed the multiplex PCR reads with MiXCR, giving one entry per CDR3 protein. The sample shows 300,000 to 500,000 distinct CDR3 sequences, 20% of them seen only once. Germline-derived CDR1 and CDR2 are SQVTM and ANQGSEA. The CDR3 runs 13 residues. With 5 bases clipped from V and 4 bases from J, the junction kept 4 bases outside the gene matches. Time point described: persistent/refractory GD, antithyroid drugs over 5 years with positive TRAb. TCR sequences were obtained from RNA taken from PBMCs.

The chain couples TRBV29-1 to TRBJ2-7; 11 bases are shared with TRBD2. This clonotype was obtained from a female donor with Graves disease. The source material was peripheral blood mononuclear cells (PBMCs), sampled when the disease was refractory, from a patient treated with antithyroid drugs. The CDR3 protein is CSVRTSGRYEQYF. In DNA form, the CDR3 reads TGCAGCGTTCGAACTAGCGGGAGATACGAGCAGTACTTC.